The TCR beta chain under discussion was sequenced for a study of blood T cell repertoires in COVID-19. Study overall: Nucleic acid was either cDNA or gDNA, and it came from T cells, B-cell-depleted T cells, or PBMCs.

This CDR3 is 15 amino acids long. V was clipped by 2 bases and J by 3 bases, with 10 bases between them. Germline-derived CDR1 and CDR2 are SGHTA and FQGTGA. Original processing notes: Reference gene primers were amplified, and this amplification served to estimate nucleated cell counts. Data came from immunoSEQ multiplex PCR; TCRdb stores just in-frame clones and leaves some out. That table gives V, J and clone size, and the DNA gave D and trimming. The table records about 300,000 clones, approximately 90% of them present only once. This receptor was obtained from a man aged 40-55 years with acute or convalescent COVID-19. Material for sequencing was peripheral blood. J is TRBJ2-2 and V is TRBV7-3; possible D gene TRBD1, 6 bases. The CDR3 reads CASSLGGRDTGELFF. The CDR3 DNA reads as TGTGCCAGCAGCTTAGGGGGCAGGGACACCGGGGAGCTGTTTTTT.